The 19 T cell receptor beta chains below all came from one sample that was sequenced in a study of blood T cell repertoires in COVID-19 (dated by TCRdb to 2018 to 2020). The library was produced with the immunoSEQ multiplex PCR assay. Here the immuneACCESS table is served through TCRdb, limited to in-frame sequences with V and J called. Missing clones are a known gap in these copies; in checked studies unresolved V genes cover under half, and the rest lacks a known reason. Counted in this sample were roughly 220,000 clones; around 87% of them appeared once. About a tenth of the sample goes to the ten largest clones. Sequencing input: peripheral blood. These receptors originate from a woman in her 50s with COVID-19, enrolled during active disease.

The chain carries TRBV15 and TRBJ1-5, with D unclear. The CDR3 totals 14 residues. Germline V lookup: CDR1 LNHNV, CDR2 YYDKDF (reference sequence). Trimming removed 5 bases from V and 2 bases from J, with 10 bases in between. The chain's CDR3 is CATSGYGGNQPQHF. CDR3 DNA: TGTGCCACCAGCGGATACGGAGGCAATCAGCCCCAGCATTTT.

The rearrangement uses TRBV12-3 or TRBV12-4 and TRBJ2-1; D unclear. CDR3 length: 13 residues. Trimming took 1 base from V and 6 from J, leaving 7 bases between them. CDR3 residues: CASSLELLNEQFF. The CDR3 DNA reads TGTGCCAGCAGTTTAGAGCTCCTCAATGAGCAGTTCTTC.

The CDR3 DNA reads TGTGCCAGCAGTGACTCGAATCTTGGGACTGGCTCCTACGAGCAGTACTTC. It translates to CASSDSNLGTGSYEQYF. V is TRBV6-4 and J is TRBJ2-7, with D perhaps TRBD2 (6 bases). In germline, CDR1 is MRHNA, CDR2 SNTAGT. Trimming took 0 bases from V and 0 from J, leaving 15 bases between them. CDR3 length equals 17 residues.

The chain combines TRBV6-6 with TRBJ2-7; D is undetermined. Germline CDR1 reads MNHNY; CDR2 reads SVGAGI (reference sequence). The V gene lost 2 bases and the J gene lost 2 bases, with 7 bases spanning the gap. The CDR3 has 13 amino acids. The CDR3 nucleotides are TGTGCCAGCAGTTACGGAGAAACCTACGAGCAGTACGTC. Its translation is CASSYGETYEQYV.

This chain joins TRBV7-3 and TRBJ2-7; 7 bases are a match to TRBD2. V was pared by 5 bases and J by 0 bases, with 4 bases of the junction left unmatched. The CDR3 runs 14 residues. Germline V gene data show CDR1 as SGHTA and CDR2 as FQGTGA. The CDR3 region has the DNA TGTGCCAGCAGCGCCGGGGGGAGCTCCTACGAGCAGTACTTC. It is translated as CASSAGGSSYEQYF.

The chain couples TRBV7-2 to TRBJ2-2, with TRBD1 matching 7 bases. The CDR3 runs 15 residues. V lost 5 bases, J lost 2 bases, and 5 bases stayed unmatched. Germline CDR1 SGHTA, CDR2 FQGNSA. CDR3 residues: CASSRTGANTGELFF. CDR3 in DNA: TGTGCCAGCAGCCGGACAGGAGCCAACACCGGGGAGCTGTTTTTT.

The chain carries TRBV11-2 and TRBJ2-1, with 10 bases fitting TRBD2. Germline CDR1 is SGHAT and CDR2 is FQNNGV. Trimming removed 3 bases from V and 8 bases from J; junction bases left unmatched: 7. This CDR3 contains 15 residues. CDR3 nucleotides: TGTGCCAGCAGCTTGGGACTAGCGATAGCCGATGAGCAGTTCTTC. It codes for CASSLGLAIADEQFF.

The V and J genes are TRBV19 and TRBJ1-5; no clear D gene. Trimming cost V 0 bases and J 11 bases, with 8 bases left between them. CDR1 is LNHDA and CDR2 is SQIVND in the germline V gene (reference sequence). The CDR3 is 12 amino acids. CDR3: CASSIDVGTQHF. The CDR3 DNA is TGTGCCAGTAGTATAGATGTCGGGACCCAGCATTTT.

V is TRBV18 and J is TRBJ1-1; 7 nucleotides match TRBD1. The ends lost 1 base at V and 3 bases at J; junction bases unmatched: 2. CDR1 and CDR2 (germline): KGHSH, LQKENI. This CDR3 is 14 amino acids long. CDR3 protein: CASSPRQGDTEAFF. CDR3 nucleotides: TGTGCCAGCTCACCACGACAGGGAGACACTGAAGCTTTCTTT.

The V gene is TRBV9, the J gene TRBJ2-1; TRBD2 agrees at 7 bases. The CDR3 runs 14 residues. V lost 4 bases and J lost 7; bases outside the gene matches: 8. The germline gives CDR1 SGDLS, CDR2 YYNGEE. CDR3 nucleotide sequence: TGTGCCAGCAGCACCAGACTAGCCGATAATGAGCAGTTCTTC. Translation: CASSTRLADNEQFF.

J is TRBJ1-5 and V is TRBV2, with no clear D. Per germline, CDR1 SNHLY and CDR2 FYNNEI. This CDR3 has 14 amino acids. Trimming pared 6 bases from V and 6 bases from J, leaving 15 bases between. The CDR3 is CASSGGREGQPQHF. CDR3 DNA sequence: TGTGCCAGCAGCGGAGGGAGGGAGGGTCAGCCCCAGCATTTT.

The chain carries TRBV12-3 or TRBV12-4 and TRBJ1-2; D remains ambiguous. The V end was cut by 1 base, the J end by 5 bases, with 5 bases between. This CDR3 has 12 residues. The CDR3 DNA reads TGTGCCAGCAGTTTAGTGCGGTATGGCTACACCTTC. Amino acid sequence: CASSLVRYGYTF.

V and J are TRBV19 and TRBJ1-2, with D unclear. The CDR3 totals 15 residues. Trimming stripped 2 bases from V and 3 bases from J, with 13 bases between. Germline-derived CDR1 and CDR2 are LNHDA and SQIVND (reference sequence). As DNA, the CDR3 is TGTGCCAGTAGTATAAAAACAGAACCTTACTATGGCTACACCTTC. This encodes CASSIKTEPYYGYTF.

The chain has TRBV11-3 and TRBJ1-3; maybe TRBD1 (5 bases). The V gene lost 2 bases and the J gene lost 0 bases, with 11 bases spanning the gap. CDR1 is SGHNT, CDR2 YENEEA, per germline. This CDR3 spans 16 amino acids. As DNA, the CDR3 is TGTGCCAGCAGCTTATGGACACGATCCTCTGGAAACACCATATATTTT. Translation gives CASSLWTRSSGNTIYF.

CDR3 in amino acids: CASSGQGYYGYTF. CDR3 bases: TGTGCCAGCAGCGGACAGGGGTACTATGGCTACACCTTC. The rearrangement links TRBV7-6 to TRBJ1-2; TRBD1 agrees at 9 bases. CDR3 length: 13 amino acids. V dropped 5 bases and J dropped 3; count of bases not matched to a gene: 1. The germline gives CDR1 SGHVS, CDR2 FNYEAQ.

V is TRBV5-6 and J is TRBJ1-1; maybe TRBD1 (6 bases). Germline assignment: CDR1 SGHDT and CDR2 YYEEEE. The V and J ends lost 3 bases and 9 bases respectively, with 18 bases between them. CDR3 length: 14 residues. CDR3 sequence: CASSWTVAGPQAFF. For the CDR3, the DNA is TGTGCCAGCAGCTGGACAGTAGCAGGGCCTCAAGCTTTCTTT.

The rearrangement joins TRBV4-1 to TRBJ1-1; TRBD1 agrees at 8 bases. Losses at the gene ends were 0 bases for V and 1 base for J; bases not matched to a gene: 4. The CDR3 is made up of 16 amino acids. Germline V gene data show CDR1 as MGHRA and CDR2 as YSYEKL. CDR3 in amino acids: CASSQEGGTGNTEAFF. As DNA, the CDR3 is TGCGCCAGCAGCCAAGAAGGAGGGACAGGGAACACTGAAGCTTTCTTT.

The V call is TRBV6-5, the J call TRBJ1-5; 8 nucleotides agree with TRBD1. V trimming: 4 bases; J trimming: 5 bases; junction bases outside the gene matches: 4. Germline CDR1 reads MNHEY; CDR2 reads SVGAGI. The CDR3 has 14 residues. CDR3: CASSSRGRYQPQHF. The CDR3 DNA reads TGTGCCAGCAGTTCCAGGGGGCGTTATCAGCCCCAGCATTTT.

This clone has just one count. The gene calls are TRBV25-1 and TRBJ2-2; 9 bases line up with TRBD1. With V trimmed by 8 bases and J by 2 bases, 6 bases remained unmatched. The CDR3 totals 15 residues. Germline loops: CDR1 MGHDK, CDR2 SYGVNS. The CDR3 loop reads CASPPGQGNTGELFF. The CDR3 bases are TGTGCCAGCCCCCCGGGACAGGGAAACACCGGGGAGCTGTTTTTT.